Detailed here is one TCR beta chain. Its antigen is unknown. The record originates from a study of T cell responses to AZD1222 COVID-19 vaccine. Some clones are missing from TCRdb's copy, which holds only in-frame ones; the method was immunoSEQ multiplex PCR. The sample lists roughly 130,000 clones; 80% to 90% were seen once. Study-level results: The study reported that nearly half of spike-specific TCRs target unmutated variant regions.

The CDR3 has 14 residues. Germline V CDR1 and CDR2: MNHNS, SASEGT. V lost 2 bases, J lost 2 bases, and 10 bases lay in between. The sequence was collected from an adult in good health. The chain links TRBV6-1 to TRBJ2-7, with D possibly TRBD2 on 5 matching bases. The source was peripheral blood, collected on day 0 of AZD1222 vaccination. This chain's CDR3 is CASSERTPTYEQYF. CDR3 DNA: TGTGCCAGCAGTGAAAGGACTCCTACCTACGAGCAGTACTTC.